The 10 T cell receptor beta chains reported below all come from one sample, sequenced in a study of TIL therapy for anti-PD-1-resistant metastatic lung cancer. The time point here: pre-treatment sample, taken before nivolumab and TIL therapy. The libraries were made with immunoSEQ v3. Produced via immunoSEQ multiplex PCR; TCRdb's table is partial and in-frame only. The sample has around 50,000 clones, 73% seen once. The starting material was blood, obtained at baseline. The source is a person aged 25 to 80 with non-small cell lung cancer.

The V and J genes are TRBV7-8 and TRBJ1-3, with unresolved D. The V and J ends lost 3 bases and 3 bases respectively, with 12 bases between them. Per germline, CDR1 SGHVS and CDR2 FQNEAQ. The CDR3 covers 15 residues. CDR3 bases: TGTGCCAGCAGCTTTGGCCAGAATGATGGAAACACCATATATTTT. It codes for CASSFGQNDGNTIYF.

The CDR3, as DNA: TGTGCCAGCTCACCAAATGGGATAGCGGGGGGCACAGATACGCAGTATTTT. This gives the protein CASSPNGIAGGTDTQYF. This chain connects TRBV18 to TRBJ2-3; 9 bases align to TRBD2. The CDR3 is 17 amino acids. V lost 2 bases and J lost 1; bases outside the gene matches: 7. Germline V CDR1 and CDR2: KGHSH, LQKENI.

J is TRBJ2-1 and V is TRBV6-5; TRBD2 is a possible D gene (5 bases). CDR3 length equals 13 residues. The V gene lost 7 bases and the J gene lost 8 bases, with 15 bases spanning the gap. Germline lookup yields CDR1 MNHEY and CDR2 SVGAGI. CDR3 in DNA: TGTGCCAGCACCAAGCGGAGCCCCCATGAGCAGTTCTTC. Translation: CASTKRSPHEQFF.

This clone was detected only a few times. The chain joins TRBV19 to TRBJ2-2; TRBD1 or TRBD2 may be the D gene (5 bases each). Trimming pared 6 bases from V and 5 bases from J, leaving 13 bases between. Germline values: CDR1 LNHDA, CDR2 SQIVND (reference sequence). This CDR3 contains 14 residues. The CDR3 coding sequence is TGTGCCAGTAGACACGGGACCCCAACCGGGGAGCTGTTTTTT. Translated, it gives CASRHGTPTGELFF.

This clone appeared a few times. The chain carries TRBV19 and TRBJ1-1; no clear D gene. Germline V gene data show CDR1 as LNHDA and CDR2 as SQIVND (reference sequence). V dropped 5 bases and J dropped 1 base, with 14 bases sitting between them. This CDR3 spans 15 amino acids. This CDR3 reads CASSPHTIGNTEAFF. The CDR3 DNA reads as TGTGCCAGTAGTCCGCATACGATAGGGAACACTGAAGCTTTCTTT.

The rearrangement joins TRBV14 to TRBJ1-3; D call uncertain. V was shortened by 0 bases and J by 8 bases, with 14 bases between the two germline ends. Germline CDR1 reads SGHDN; CDR2 reads FVKESK. The CDR3 consists of 15 residues. CDR3 amino acids: CASSQERARGYTIYF. DNA of the CDR3: TGTGCCAGCAGCCAAGAACGGGCCAGAGGGTACACCATATATTTT.

This clone was seen more than once but under ten times. V and J are TRBV27 and TRBJ1-2; tentatively, D is TRBD1 (6 bases). The CDR3 extends over 14 amino acids. The germline gives CDR1 MNHEY, CDR2 SMNVEV (reference sequence). The V gene lost 6 bases and the J gene lost 4 bases, with 15 bases spanning the gap. The CDR3: CASRLGGRFYGYTF. The DNA for the CDR3 is TGTGCCAGCAGGTTAGGGGGACGGTTCTATGGCTACACCTTC.

The CDR3 loop reads CASSRGSGGVYGYTF. The CDR3 bases are TGCGCCAGCAGCCGCGGGTCCGGGGGCGTCTATGGCTACACCTTC. This rearrangement joins TRBV4-1 to TRBJ1-2; tentative D call: TRBD1 (6 bases). The CDR3 runs 15 residues. Trimming stripped 4 bases from V and 4 bases from J, with 16 bases between. Germline values: CDR1 MGHRA, CDR2 YSYEKL.

This clone was seen more than once but under ten times. The CDR3 DNA sequence: TGTGCCAGCAGCATCGATTCTGGCTACACATTGAATGAGCAGTTCTTC. Amino acid sequence: CASSIDSGYTLNEQFF. This chain connects TRBV5-6 to TRBJ2-1; D ambiguous. The CDR3 is made up of 16 amino acids. Trimming removed 4 bases at V and 7 bases at J, with 21 bases between. Germline assignment: CDR1 SGHDT and CDR2 YYEEEE.

The CDR3 DNA reads as TGTGCCAGCAGCTTAGAAGGGTCGGCAGATACGCAGTATTTT. It yields the protein CASSLEGSADTQYF. The rearrangement joins TRBV11-2 to TRBJ2-3; D gene ambiguous. The ends were cut back, 0 bases at V and 4 bases at J, with 8 bases in the middle. The germline V gene encodes CDR1 SGHAT and CDR2 FQNNGV. The CDR3 runs 14 residues.